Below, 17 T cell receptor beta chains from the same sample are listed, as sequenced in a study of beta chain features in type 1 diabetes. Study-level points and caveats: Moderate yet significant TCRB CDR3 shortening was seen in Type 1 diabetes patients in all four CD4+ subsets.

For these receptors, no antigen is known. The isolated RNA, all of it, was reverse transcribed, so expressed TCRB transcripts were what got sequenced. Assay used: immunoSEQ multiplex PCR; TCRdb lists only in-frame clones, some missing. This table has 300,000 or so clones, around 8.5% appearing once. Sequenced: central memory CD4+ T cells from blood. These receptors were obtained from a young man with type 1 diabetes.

The DNA for the CDR3 is TGTGCCAGCAGCTTCCTAGCGGGGGGGGCAGATACGCAGTATTTT. Encoded protein: CASSFLAGGADTQYF. The rearrangement joins TRBV11-2 to TRBJ2-3; 12 bases map to TRBD2. Germline loops: CDR1 SGHAT, CDR2 FQNNGV. The V segment lost 3 bases and the J segment 4 bases; nucleotides outside the gene matches: 2. This CDR3 has 15 amino acids.

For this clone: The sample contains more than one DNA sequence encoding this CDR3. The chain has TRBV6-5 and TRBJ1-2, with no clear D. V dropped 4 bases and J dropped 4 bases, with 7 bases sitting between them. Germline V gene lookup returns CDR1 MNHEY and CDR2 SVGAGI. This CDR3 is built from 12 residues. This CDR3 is CASSSGLYGYTF. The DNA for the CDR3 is TGTGCCAGCAGTTCAGGACTCTATGGCTACACCTTC.

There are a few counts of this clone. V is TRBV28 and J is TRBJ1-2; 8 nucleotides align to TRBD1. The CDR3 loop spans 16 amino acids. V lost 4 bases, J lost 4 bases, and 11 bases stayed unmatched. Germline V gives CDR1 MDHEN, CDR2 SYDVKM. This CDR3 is CASSSPAGTGFYGYTF. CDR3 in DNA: TGTGCCAGCAGTTCCCCCGCCGGGACAGGCTTCTATGGCTACACCTTC.

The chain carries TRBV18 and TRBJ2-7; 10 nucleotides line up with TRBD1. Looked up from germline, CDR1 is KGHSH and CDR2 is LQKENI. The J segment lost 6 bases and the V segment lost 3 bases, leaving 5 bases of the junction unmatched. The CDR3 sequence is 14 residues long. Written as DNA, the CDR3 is TGTGCCAGCTCACCCGGACAGGGGGGGTCCGAGCAGTACTTC. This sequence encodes CASSPGQGGSEQYF.

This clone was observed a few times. As DNA, the CDR3 is TGCAGCTTCCAGGAAGAAATGAACACTGAAGCTTTCTTT. Translation: CSFQEEMNTEAFF. The J gene is TRBJ1-1, the V gene TRBV29-1, with D hard to call. Trimming took 8 bases from V and 0 from J, leaving 13 bases between them. Germline V lookup: CDR1 SQVTM, CDR2 ANQGSEA. This CDR3 has 13 amino acids.

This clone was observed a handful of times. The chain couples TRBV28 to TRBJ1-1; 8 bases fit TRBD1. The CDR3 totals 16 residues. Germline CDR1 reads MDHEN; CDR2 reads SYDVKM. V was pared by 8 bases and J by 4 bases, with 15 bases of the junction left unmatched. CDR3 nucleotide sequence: TGTGCCAGCCTAGGGCACCGGGACAGGAGAGGCACTGAAGCTTTCTTT. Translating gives CASLGHRDRRGTEAFF.

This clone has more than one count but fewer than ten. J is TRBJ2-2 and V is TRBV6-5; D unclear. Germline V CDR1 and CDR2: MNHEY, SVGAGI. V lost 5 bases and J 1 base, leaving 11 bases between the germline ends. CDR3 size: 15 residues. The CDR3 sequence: CASSPPTGNTGELFF. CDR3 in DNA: TGTGCCAGCAGTCCCCCGACGGGGAACACCGGGGAGCTGTTTTTT.

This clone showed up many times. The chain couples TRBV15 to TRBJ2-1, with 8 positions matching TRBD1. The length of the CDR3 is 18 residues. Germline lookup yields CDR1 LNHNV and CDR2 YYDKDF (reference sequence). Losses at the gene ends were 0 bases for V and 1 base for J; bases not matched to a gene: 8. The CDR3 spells CATSRDITGTGSYNEQFF. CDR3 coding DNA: TGTGCCACCAGCAGAGATATAACCGGGACAGGATCCTACAATGAGCAGTTCTTC.

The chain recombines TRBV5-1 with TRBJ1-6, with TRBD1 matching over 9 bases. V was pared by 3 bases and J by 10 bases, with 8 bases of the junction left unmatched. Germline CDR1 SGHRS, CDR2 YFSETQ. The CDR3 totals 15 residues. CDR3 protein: CASSSGQGRDSPLHF. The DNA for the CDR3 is TGCGCCAGCAGCTCCGGACAGGGGCGGGACTCACCCCTCCACTTT.

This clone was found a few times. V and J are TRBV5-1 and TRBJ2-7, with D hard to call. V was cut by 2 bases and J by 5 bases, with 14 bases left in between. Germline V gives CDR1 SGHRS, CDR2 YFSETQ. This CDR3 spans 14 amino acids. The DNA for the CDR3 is TGCGCCAGCAGCTTTCAGACCCTATCCCACGAGCAGTACTTC. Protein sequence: CASSFQTLSHEQYF.

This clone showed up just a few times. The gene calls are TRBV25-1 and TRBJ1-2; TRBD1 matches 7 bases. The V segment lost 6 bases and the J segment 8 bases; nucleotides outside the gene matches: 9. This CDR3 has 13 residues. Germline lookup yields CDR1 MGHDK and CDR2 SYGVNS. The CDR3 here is CASRARQGDGYTF. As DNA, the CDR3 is TGTGCCAGCAGGGCCAGACAGGGTGACGGCTACACCTTC.

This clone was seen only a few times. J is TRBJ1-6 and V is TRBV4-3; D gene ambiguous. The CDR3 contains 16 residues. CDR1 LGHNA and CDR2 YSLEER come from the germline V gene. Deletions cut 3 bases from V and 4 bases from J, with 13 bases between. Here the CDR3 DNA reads TGCGCCAGCAGCCAGCGCCCAATTGGGTATAATTCACCCCTCCACTTT. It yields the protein CASSQRPIGYNSPLHF.

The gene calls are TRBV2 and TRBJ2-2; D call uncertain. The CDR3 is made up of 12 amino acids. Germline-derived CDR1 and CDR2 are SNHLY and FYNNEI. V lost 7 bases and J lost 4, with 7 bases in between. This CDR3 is CASKTGTGELFF. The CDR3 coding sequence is TGTGCCAGCAAGACGGGCACCGGGGAGCTGTTTTTT.

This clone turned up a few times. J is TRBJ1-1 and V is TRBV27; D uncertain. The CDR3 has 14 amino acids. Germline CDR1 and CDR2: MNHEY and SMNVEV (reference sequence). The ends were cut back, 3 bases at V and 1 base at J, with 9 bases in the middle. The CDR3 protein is CASSFGRKNTEAFF. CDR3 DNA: TGTGCCAGCAGTTTTGGTCGTAAGAACACTGAAGCTTTCTTT.

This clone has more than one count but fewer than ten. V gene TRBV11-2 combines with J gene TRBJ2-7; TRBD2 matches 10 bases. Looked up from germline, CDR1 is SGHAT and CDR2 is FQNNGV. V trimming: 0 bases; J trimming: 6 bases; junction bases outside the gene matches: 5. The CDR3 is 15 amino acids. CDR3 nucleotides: TGTGCCAGCAGCTTAGAGGGAGCGGGGGGGCCCGAGCAGTACTTC. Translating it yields CASSLEGAGGPEQYF.

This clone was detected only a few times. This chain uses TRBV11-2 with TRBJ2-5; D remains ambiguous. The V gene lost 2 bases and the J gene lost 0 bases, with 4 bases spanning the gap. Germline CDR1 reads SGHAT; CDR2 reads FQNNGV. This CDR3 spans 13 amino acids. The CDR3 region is CASSLSYQETQYF. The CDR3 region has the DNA TGTGCCAGCAGCTTATCGTACCAAGAGACCCAGTACTTC.

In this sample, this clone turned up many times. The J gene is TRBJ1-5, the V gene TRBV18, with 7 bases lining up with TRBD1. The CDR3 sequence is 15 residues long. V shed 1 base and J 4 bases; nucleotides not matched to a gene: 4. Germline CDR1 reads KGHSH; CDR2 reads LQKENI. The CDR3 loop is CASSPLGTENQPQHF. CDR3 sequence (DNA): TGTGCCAGCTCACCACTTGGGACAGAGAATCAGCCCCAGCATTTT.